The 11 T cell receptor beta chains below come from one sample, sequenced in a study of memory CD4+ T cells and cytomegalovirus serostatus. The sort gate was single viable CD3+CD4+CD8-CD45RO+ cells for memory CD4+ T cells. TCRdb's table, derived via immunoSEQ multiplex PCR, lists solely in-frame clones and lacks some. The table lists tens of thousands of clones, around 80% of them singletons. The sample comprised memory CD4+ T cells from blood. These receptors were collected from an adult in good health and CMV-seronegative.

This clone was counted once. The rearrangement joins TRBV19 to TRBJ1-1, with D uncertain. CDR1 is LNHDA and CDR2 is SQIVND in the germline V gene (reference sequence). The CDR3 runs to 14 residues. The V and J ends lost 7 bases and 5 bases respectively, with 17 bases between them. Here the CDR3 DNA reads TGTGCCAGTATTGATGGCGGTAGGAGGACTGAAGCTTTCTTT. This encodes CASIDGGRRTEAFF.

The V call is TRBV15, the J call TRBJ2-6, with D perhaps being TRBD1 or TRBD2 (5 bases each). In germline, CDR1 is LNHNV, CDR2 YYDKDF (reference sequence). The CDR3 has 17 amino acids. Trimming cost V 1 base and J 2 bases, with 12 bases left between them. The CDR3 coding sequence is TGTGCCACCAGCAGAGGAAGAGGGGCTACTGGGGCCAACGTCCTGACTTTC. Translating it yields CATSRGRGATGANVLTF.

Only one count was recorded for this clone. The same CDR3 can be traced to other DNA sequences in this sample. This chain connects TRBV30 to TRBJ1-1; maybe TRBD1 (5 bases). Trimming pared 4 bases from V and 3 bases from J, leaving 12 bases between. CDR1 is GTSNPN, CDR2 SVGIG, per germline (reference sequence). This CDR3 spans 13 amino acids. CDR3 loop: CAWIRDHDTEAFF. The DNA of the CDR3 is TGTGCCTGGATCCGGGACCACGACACTGAAGCTTTCTTT.

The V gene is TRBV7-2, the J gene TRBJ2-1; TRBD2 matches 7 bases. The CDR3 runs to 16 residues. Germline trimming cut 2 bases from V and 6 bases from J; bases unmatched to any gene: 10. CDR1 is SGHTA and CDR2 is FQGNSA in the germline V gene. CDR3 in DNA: TGTGCCAGCAGCTTACGCGGGGGTACCCGGGGCAATGAGCAGTTCTTC. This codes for CASSLRGGTRGNEQFF.

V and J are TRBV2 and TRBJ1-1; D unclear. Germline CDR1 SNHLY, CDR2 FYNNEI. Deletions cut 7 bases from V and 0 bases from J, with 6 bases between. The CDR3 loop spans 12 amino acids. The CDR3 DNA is TGTGCCAGCACCTTAATGAACACTGAAGCTTTCTTT. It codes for CASTLMNTEAFF.

CDR3 sequence (DNA): TGTGCCAGCAGCCAAAGGGAGACCCGGGACCCAGCTTTCTTT. It yields the protein CASSQRETRDPAFF. The chain combines TRBV4-2 with TRBJ1-1, with D tentatively TRBD1 (5 bases). This CDR3 is built from 14 residues. Germline V gives CDR1 LGHNA, CDR2 YNFKEQ. Trimming removed 2 bases at V and 10 bases at J, with 17 bases between.

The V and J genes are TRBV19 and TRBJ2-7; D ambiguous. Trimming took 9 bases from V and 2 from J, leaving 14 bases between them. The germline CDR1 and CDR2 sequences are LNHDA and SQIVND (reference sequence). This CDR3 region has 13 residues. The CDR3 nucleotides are TGTGCCAGCAGTCAGGCGCTGGCCTACGAGCAGTACTTC. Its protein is CASSQALAYEQYF.

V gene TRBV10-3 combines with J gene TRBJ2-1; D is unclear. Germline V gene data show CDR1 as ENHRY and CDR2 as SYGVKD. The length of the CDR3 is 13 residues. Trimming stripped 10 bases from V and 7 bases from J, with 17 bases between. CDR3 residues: CATAPHTRNEQFF. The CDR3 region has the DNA TGTGCCACGGCCCCTCACACTCGGAATGAGCAGTTCTTC.

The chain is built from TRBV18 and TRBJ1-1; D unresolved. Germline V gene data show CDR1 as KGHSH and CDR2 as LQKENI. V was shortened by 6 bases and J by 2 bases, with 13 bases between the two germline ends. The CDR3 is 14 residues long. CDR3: CASSKGSPNTEAFF. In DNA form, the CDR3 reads TGTGCCAGCTCCAAGGGCAGCCCTAACACTGAAGCTTTCTTT.

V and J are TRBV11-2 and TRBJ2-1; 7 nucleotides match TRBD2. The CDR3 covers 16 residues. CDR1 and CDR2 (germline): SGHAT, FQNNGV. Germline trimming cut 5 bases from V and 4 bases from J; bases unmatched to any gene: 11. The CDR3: CASSRSGLVSYNEQFF. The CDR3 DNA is TGTGCCAGCAGCCGTTCAGGACTAGTTAGTTACAATGAGCAGTTCTTC.

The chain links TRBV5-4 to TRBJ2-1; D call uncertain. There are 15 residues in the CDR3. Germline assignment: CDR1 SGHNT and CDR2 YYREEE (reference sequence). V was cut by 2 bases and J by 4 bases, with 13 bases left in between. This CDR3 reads CASSFGPTEYNEQFF. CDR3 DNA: TGTGCCAGCAGCTTTGGGCCTACAGAATACAATGAGCAGTTCTTC.